This T cell receptor (beta chain) was recovered during a study of T cells in Graves' hyperthyroidism and ophthalmopathy. In the study overall: Blood was drawn when the patient was first diagnosed and still untreated.

In the case of this clonotype: A much larger clone sits a single nucleotide away, making a read error possible.

From RNA transcripts, TCR beta CDR3 regions were amplified. Researchers ran a first-round RT-PCR on the TCR CDR3 using the HTBI primer set. TCRdb itself ran the multiplex PCR reads through MiXCR, one entry per CDR3 protein. This table has fewer than 650,000 distinct CDR3 sequences, 14% appearing once. This CDR3 contains 15 residues. From germline, CDR1 is SEHNR and CDR2 FQNEAQ (reference sequence). The germline V and J ends were trimmed by 4 bases and 2 bases, with 12 bases remaining between them. This chain joins TRBV7-9 and TRBJ2-1, with a possible D match to TRBD2 (5 bases). Sequenced input: blood. The receptor was derived from a middle-aged woman with Graves' hyperthyroidism. The CDR3: CASSSQRRTYNEQFF. In nucleotides, the CDR3 is TGTGCCAGCAGCTCGCAGCGGAGGACCTACAATGAGCAGTTCTTC.